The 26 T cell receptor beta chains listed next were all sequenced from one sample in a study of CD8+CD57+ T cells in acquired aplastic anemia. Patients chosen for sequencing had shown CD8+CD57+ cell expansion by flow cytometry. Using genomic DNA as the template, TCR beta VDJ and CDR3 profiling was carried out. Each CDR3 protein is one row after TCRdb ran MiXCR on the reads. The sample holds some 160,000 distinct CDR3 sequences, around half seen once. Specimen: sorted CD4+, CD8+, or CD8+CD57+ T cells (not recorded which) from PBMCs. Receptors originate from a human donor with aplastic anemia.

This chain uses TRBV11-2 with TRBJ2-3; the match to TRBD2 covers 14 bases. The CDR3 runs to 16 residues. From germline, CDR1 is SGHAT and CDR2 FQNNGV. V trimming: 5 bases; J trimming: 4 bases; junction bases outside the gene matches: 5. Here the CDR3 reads CASSAGLAGGADTQYF. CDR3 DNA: TGTGCCAGCAGCGCAGGACTAGCGGGAGGCGCAGATACGCAGTATTTT.

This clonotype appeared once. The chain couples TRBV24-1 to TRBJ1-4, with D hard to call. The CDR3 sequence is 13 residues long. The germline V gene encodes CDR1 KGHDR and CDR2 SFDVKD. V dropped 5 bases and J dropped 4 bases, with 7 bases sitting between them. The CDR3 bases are TGTGCCACCAGTGGAGGCTATAATGAAAAACTGTTTTTT. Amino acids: CATSGGYNEKLFF.

Here the CDR3 reads CAWSVRGTEAFF. The CDR3 DNA reads as TGTGCCTGGAGTGTACGGGGCACTGAAGCTTTCTTT. The V call is TRBV30, the J call TRBJ1-1; no firm D call. V lost 0 bases and J lost 4, with 6 bases in between. CDR3 length equals 12 residues. Germline loops: CDR1 GTSNPN, CDR2 SVGIG (reference sequence).

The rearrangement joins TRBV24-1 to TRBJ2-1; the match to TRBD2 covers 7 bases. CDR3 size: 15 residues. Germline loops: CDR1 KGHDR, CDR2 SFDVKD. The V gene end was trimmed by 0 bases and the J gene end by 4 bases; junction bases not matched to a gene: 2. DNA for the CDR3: TGTGCCACCAGTGATTTGCGGGGGGAGTACAATGAGCAGTTCTTC. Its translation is CATSDLRGEYNEQFF.

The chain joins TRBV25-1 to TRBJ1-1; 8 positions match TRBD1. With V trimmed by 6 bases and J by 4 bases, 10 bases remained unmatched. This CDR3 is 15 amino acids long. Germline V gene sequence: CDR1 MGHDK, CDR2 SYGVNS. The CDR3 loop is CASSSGGAKGTEAFF. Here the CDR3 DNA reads TGTGCCAGCAGCTCAGGGGGCGCCAAAGGCACTGAAGCTTTCTTT.

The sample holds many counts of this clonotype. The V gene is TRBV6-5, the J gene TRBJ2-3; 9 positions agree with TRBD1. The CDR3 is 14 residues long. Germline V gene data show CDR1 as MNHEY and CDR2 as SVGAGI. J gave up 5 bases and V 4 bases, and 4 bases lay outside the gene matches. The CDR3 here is CASSSPTGGDTQYF. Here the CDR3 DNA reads TGTGCCAGCAGTTCCCCGACAGGGGGAGATACGCAGTATTTT.

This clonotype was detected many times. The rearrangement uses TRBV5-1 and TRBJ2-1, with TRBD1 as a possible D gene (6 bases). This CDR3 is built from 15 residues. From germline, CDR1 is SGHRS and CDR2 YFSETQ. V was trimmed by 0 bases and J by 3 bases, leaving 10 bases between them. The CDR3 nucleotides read TGCGCCAGCAGCTTGGACAGGGCGCACTACAATGAGCAGTTCTTC. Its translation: CASSLDRAHYNEQFF. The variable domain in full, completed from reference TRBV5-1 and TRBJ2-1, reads KAGVTQTPRYLIKTRGQQVTLSCSPISGHRSVSWYQQTPGQGLQFLFEYFSETQRNKGNFPGRFSGRQFSNSRSEMNVSTLELGDSALYLCASSLDRAHYNEQFFGPGTRLTVL.

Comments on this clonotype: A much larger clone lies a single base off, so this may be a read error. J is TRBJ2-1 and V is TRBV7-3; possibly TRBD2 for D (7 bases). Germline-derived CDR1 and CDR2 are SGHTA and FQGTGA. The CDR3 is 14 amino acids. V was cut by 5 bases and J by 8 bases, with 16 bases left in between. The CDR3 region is CASSRGAGADEQFF. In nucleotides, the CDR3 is TGTGCCAGCAGCCGGGGGGCGGGGGCCGATGAGCAGTTCTTC.

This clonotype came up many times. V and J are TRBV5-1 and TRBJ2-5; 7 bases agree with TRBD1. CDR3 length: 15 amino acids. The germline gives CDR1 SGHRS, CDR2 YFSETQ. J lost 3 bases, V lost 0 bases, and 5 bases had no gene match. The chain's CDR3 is CASSLAGTAEETQYF. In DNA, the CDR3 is TGCGCCAGCAGCTTGGCGGGGACAGCCGAAGAGACCCAGTACTTC.

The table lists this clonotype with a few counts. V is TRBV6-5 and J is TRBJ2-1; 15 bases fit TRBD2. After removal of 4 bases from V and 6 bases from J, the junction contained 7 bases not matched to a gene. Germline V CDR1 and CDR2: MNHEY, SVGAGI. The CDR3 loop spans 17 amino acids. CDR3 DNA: TGTGCCAGCAGTTCCGGACTAGCGGGAGGGTCGGGCAATGAGCAGTTCTTC. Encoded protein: CASSSGLAGGSGNEQFF.

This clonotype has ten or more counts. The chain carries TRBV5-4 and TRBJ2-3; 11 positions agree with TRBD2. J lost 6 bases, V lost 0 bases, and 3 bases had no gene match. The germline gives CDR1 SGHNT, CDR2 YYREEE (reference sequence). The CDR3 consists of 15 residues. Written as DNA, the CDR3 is TGTGCCAGCAGCTTGGCGGCTAGCGGGAGGGATACGCAGTATTTT. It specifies CASSLAASGRDTQYF.

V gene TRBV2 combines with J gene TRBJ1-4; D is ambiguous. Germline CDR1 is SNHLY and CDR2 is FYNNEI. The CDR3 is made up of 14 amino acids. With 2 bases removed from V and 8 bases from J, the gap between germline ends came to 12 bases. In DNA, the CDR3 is TGTGCCAGCAGTGAATCGGGCCTCGGCGAAAAACTGTTTTTT. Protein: CASSESGLGEKLFF.

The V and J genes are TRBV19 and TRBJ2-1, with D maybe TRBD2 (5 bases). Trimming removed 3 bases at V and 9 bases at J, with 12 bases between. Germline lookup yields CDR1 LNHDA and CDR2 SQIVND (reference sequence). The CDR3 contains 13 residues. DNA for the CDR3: TGTGCCAGTAGTATGTTTACCGGGATTGAGCAGTTCTTC. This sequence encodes CASSMFTGIEQFF.

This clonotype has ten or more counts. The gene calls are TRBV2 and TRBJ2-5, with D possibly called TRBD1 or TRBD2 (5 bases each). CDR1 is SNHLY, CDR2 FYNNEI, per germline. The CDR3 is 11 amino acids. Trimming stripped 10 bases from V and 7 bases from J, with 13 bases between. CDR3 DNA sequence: TGTGCCAACGGGGCTCCTAGGACCCAGTACTTC. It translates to CANGAPRTQYF.

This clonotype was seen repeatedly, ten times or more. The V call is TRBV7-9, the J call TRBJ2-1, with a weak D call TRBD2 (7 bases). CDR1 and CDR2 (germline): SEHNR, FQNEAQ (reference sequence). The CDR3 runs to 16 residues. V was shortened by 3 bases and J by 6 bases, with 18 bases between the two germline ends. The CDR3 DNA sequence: TGTGCCAGCAGCTTCCTCGGCGGAGGGGGGGCCAATGAGCAGTTCTTC. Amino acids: CASSFLGGGGANEQFF. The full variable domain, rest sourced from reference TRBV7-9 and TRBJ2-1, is DTGVSQNPRHKITKRGQNVTFRCDPISEHNRLYWYRQTLGQGPEFLTYFQNEAQLEKSRLLSDRFSAERPKGSFSTLEIQRTEQGDSAMYLCASSFLGGGGANEQFFGPGTRLTVL.

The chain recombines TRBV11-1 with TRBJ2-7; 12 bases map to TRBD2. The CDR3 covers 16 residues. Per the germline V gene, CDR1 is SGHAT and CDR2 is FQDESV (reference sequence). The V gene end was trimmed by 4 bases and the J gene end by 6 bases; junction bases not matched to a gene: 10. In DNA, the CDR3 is TGTGCCAGCAGCTCTGGTAGACTAGCGGGAGAGCGCGAGCAGTACTTC. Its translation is CASSSGRLAGEREQYF.

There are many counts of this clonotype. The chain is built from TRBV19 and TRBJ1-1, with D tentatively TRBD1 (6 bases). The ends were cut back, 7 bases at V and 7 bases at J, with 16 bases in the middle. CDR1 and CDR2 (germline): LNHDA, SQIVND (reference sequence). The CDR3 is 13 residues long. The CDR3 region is CASTTTGGREAFF. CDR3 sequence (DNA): TGTGCCAGTACAACGACAGGCGGCCGTGAAGCTTTCTTT.

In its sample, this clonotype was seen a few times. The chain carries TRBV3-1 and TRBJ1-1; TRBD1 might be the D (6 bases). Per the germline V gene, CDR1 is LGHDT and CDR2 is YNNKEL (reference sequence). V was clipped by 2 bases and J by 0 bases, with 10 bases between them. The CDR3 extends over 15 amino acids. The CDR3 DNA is TGTGCCAGCAGCCAACGGACAGTTATGAACACTGAAGCTTTCTTT. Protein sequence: CASSQRTVMNTEAFF.

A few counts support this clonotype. CDR3 bases: TGTGCCAGCAGCAGCACCCCCCGAGGTAGCGGGTTAGAGACCCAGTACTTC. Translation gives CASSSTPRGSGLETQYF. The rearrangement uses TRBV3-1 and TRBJ2-5; TRBD2 aligns across 7 bases. Germline V gene sequence: CDR1 LGHDT, CDR2 YNNKEL (reference sequence). The CDR3 sequence is 17 residues long. Trimming removed 5 bases from V and 4 bases from J; junction bases left unmatched: 16.

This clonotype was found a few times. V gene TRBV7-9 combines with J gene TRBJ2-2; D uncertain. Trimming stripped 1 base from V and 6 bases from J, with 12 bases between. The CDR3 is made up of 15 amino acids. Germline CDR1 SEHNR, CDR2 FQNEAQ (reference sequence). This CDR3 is CASSLGGIGAGELFF. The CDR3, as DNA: TGTGCCAGCAGCTTAGGTGGAATTGGCGCCGGGGAGCTGTTTTTT. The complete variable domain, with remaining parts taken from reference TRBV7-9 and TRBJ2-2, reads DTGVSQNPRHKITKRGQNVTFRCDPISEHNRLYWYRQTLGQGPEFLTYFQNEAQLEKSRLLSDRFSAERPKGSFSTLEIQRTEQGDSAMYLCASSLGGIGAGELFFGEGSRLTVL.

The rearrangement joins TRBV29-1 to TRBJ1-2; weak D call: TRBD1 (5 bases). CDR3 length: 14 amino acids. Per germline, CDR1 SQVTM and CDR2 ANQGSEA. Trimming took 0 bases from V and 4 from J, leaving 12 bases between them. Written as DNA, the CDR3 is TGCAGCGTTGAAGATAAGGGGAGGGGCTATGGCTACACCTTC. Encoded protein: CSVEDKGRGYGYTF.

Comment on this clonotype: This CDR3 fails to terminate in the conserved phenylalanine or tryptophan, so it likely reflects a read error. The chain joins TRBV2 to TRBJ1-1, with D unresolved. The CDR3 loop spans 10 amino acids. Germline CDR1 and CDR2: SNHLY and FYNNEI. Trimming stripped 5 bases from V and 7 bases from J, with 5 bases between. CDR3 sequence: CASSLGEAFL. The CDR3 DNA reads TGTGCCAGCAGTTTGGGTGAAGCTTTCCTT.

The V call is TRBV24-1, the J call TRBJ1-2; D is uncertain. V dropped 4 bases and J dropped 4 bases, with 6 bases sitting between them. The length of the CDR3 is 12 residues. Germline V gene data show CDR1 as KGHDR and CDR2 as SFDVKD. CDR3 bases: TGTGCCACCAGTGACACCATCTATGGCTACACCTTC. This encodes CATSDTIYGYTF.

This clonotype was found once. CDR3 sequence reads: CASSFMGYNEQFF. Here the CDR3 DNA reads TGTGCCAGCAGCTTTATGGGCTACAATGAGCAGTTCTTC. J is TRBJ2-1 and V is TRBV7-9; no firm D call. With 3 bases removed from V and 3 bases from J, the gap between germline ends came to 6 bases. This CDR3 region has 13 residues. The germline CDR1 and CDR2 sequences are SEHNR and FQNEAQ (reference sequence).

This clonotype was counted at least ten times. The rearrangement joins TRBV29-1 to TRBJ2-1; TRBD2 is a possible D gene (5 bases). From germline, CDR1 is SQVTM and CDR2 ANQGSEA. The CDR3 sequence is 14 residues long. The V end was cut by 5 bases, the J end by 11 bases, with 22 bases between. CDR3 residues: CSVTKSAVASQQFF. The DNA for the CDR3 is TGCAGCGTTACCAAAAGTGCTGTAGCGAGTCAGCAGTTCTTC.

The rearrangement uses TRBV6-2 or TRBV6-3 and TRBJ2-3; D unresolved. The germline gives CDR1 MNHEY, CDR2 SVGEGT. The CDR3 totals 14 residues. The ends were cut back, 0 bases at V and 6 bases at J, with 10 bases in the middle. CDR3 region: CASSYSIGLDTQYF. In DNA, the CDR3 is TGTGCCAGCAGTTACTCGATAGGCTTGGATACGCAGTATTTT.